The subject of this entry is one T cell receptor beta chain. The antigen is unknown. The data originate from a study of OX40 agonist ivuxolimab in advanced cancers. In the study overall: As their treatment, patients were administered ivuxolimab, an agonistic anti-OX40 (CD134) antibody.

Repertoires were generated with immunoSEQ multiplex PCR, while TCRdb's copy carries only in-frame clones and drops some. The data contain about 88,000 clones, approximately 89% of them seen just once; the ten biggest clones take up around 0.21%. Points from the study as a whole: Some patients without response likewise showed low normalized clonal expansion. Partly responding patients at 0.1-3.0 mg/kg showed some of the smallest clonal expansion.

The CDR3 is 16 amino acids. Germline values: CDR1 SGHTA, CDR2 FQGTGA. V trimming: 5 bases; J trimming: 1 base; junction bases outside the gene matches: 7. The material sequenced was CD4+ or CD8+ T cells sorted from blood, taken in a trial of the OX40 agonist ivuxolimab. The TCR was taken from an adult with an advanced solid tumor such as melanoma, head and neck, liver or kidney cancer. The genes are TRBV7-3 and TRBJ2-2; 7 nucleotides match TRBD2. Here the CDR3 reads CASSDIGGGNTGELFF. The CDR3, as DNA: TGTGCCAGCAGCGACATCGGCGGGGGGAACACCGGGGAGCTGTTTTTT.